Included here is one T cell receptor (beta chain) sequence, with context. Its antigen is unidentified. V was pared by 2 bases and J by 6 bases, with 9 bases of the junction left unmatched. Germline-derived CDR1 and CDR2 are GTSNPN and SVGIG (reference sequence). The CDR3 has 14 residues. Isolated RNA was reverse transcribed in full, so expressed TCRB transcripts were sequenced. Method: immunoSEQ multiplex PCR; TCRdb's copy keeps in-frame clones and lacks some. The top ten hold just under 0.04% of the sample, which has hundreds of thousands of clones, around 15% seen once. This specimen belongs to a study of beta chain features in type 1 diabetes. Study at large: The patient and healthy donor groups were comparable for age, gender and cell yields.

Points from the study as a whole: TCRB CDR3s from Type 1 diabetes patients were moderately but significantly shorter in all four CD4+ subsets.

This receptor was obtained from a man aged 18 to 35 with type 1 diabetes. The material sequenced was naive CD4+ T cells from blood. The J gene is TRBJ1-1, the V gene TRBV30, with 7 bases fitting TRBD1. CDR3 nucleotides: TGTGCCTGGAGTCCCGGACAGGAGCTCCCTGAAGCTTTCTTT. Amino acid sequence: CAWSPGQELPEAFF.